The 10 T cell receptor beta chains below come from one sample, sequenced in a study of shared clonotypes between healthy human individuals. Data came from immunoSEQ multiplex PCR; TCRdb stores just in-frame clones and leaves some out. The sample shows around 640,000 clones, about 96% of them seen only once. Naive CD8 isolation took CD45RO-negative cells positively selected for CCR7 and excluded terminally differentiated effector memory CD45RA+ cells. Sequencing input: naive CD8+ T cells sorted from blood. These receptors were collected from a woman between 25 and 40 years old in good health.

This clone was observed a single time. The V gene is TRBV5-4, the J gene TRBJ2-7; the D is unclear. Germline values: CDR1 SGHNT, CDR2 YYREEE (reference sequence). CDR3 size: 14 residues. V lost 0 bases, J lost 3 bases, and 10 bases lay in between. As DNA, the CDR3 is TGTGCCAGCAGCTTGGATACTAATTACTACGAGCAGTACTTC. This translates into CASSLDTNYYEQYF.

The J gene is TRBJ1-3, the V gene TRBV30; D gene ambiguous. Germline lookup yields CDR1 GTSNPN and CDR2 SVGIG (reference sequence). This CDR3 spans 13 amino acids. V lost 8 bases, J lost 0 bases, and 11 bases lay in between. The CDR3 coding sequence is TGTGCCCTATTAGGCGGCTCTGGAAACACCATATATTTT. Amino acids: CALLGGSGNTIYF. The variable domain in full, with the rest retrieved from reference TRBV30 and TRBJ1-3, is SQTIHQWPATLVQPVGSPLSLECTVEGTSNPNLYWYRQAAGRGLQLLFYSVGIGQISSEVPQNLSASRPQDRQFILSSKKLLLSDSGFYLCALLGGSGNTIYFGEGSWLTVV.

The chain is built from TRBV4-1 and TRBJ1-1; 12 bases agree with TRBD1. The CDR3 covers 14 residues. The V and J ends lost 3 bases and 10 bases, in that order; junction bases with no gene match: 6. Per the germline V gene, CDR1 is MGHRA and CDR2 is YSYEKL. The CDR3 loop is CASSHGTGGSGAFF. The CDR3 nucleotides are TGCGCCAGCAGCCACGGGACAGGGGGCTCAGGAGCTTTCTTT.

The genes are TRBV7-2 and TRBJ2-7; 11 nucleotides line up with TRBD2. This CDR3 region has 14 residues. Losses at the gene ends were 5 bases for V and 5 bases for J; bases not matched to a gene: 5. Germline V gene lookup returns CDR1 SGHTA and CDR2 FQGNSA. CDR3 coding DNA: TGTGCCAGCAGCGCTACTAGCGGGAGCGACGAGCAGTACTTC. Translating it yields CASSATSGSDEQYF.

This rearrangement joins TRBV28 to TRBJ2-5, with a weak D call TRBD2 (6 bases). Per germline, CDR1 MDHEN and CDR2 SYDVKM. CDR3 size: 16 residues. The V gene lost 3 bases and the J gene lost 4 bases, with 18 bases spanning the gap. CDR3 amino acids: CASSFWAGGRRETQYF. In DNA, the CDR3 is TGTGCCAGCAGTTTTTGGGCAGGAGGGCGTCGAGAGACCCAGTACTTC.

The chain recombines TRBV28 with TRBJ2-1; D is unresolved. Germline CDR1 and CDR2: MDHEN and SYDVKM. Trimming cost V 4 bases and J 0 bases, with 7 bases left between them. The CDR3 is 14 amino acids. CDR3 protein: CASSWLYSYNEQFF. DNA for the CDR3: TGTGCCAGCAGTTGGCTGTACTCCTACAATGAGCAGTTCTTC.

The V call is TRBV27, the J call TRBJ2-2; TRBD2 matches 8 bases. Germline loops: CDR1 MNHEY, CDR2 SMNVEV (reference sequence). V lost 4 bases and J lost 5; bases outside the gene matches: 9. The CDR3 has 16 residues. The CDR3 region has the DNA TGTGCCAGCAGTTATTCAGCGGGAGTCGGGACCGGGGAGCTGTTTTTT. This sequence encodes CASSYSAGVGTGELFF.

The CDR3 protein is CASSLGGLDQPQHF. In DNA form, the CDR3 reads TGTGCCAGCAGCTTGGGTGGTCTTGATCAGCCCCAGCATTTT. The chain employs TRBV5-4 and TRBJ1-5; D unresolved. There are 14 residues in the CDR3. V was clipped by 0 bases and J by 5 bases, with 9 bases between them. The V gene's germline CDR1 is SGHNT and CDR2 YYREEE (reference sequence).

The chain has TRBV11-2 and TRBJ2-5; D unresolved. Trimming shortened V by 0 bases and J by 4 bases, and 12 bases separated the two germline ends. The CDR3 length is 15 residues. Looked up from germline, CDR1 is SGHAT and CDR2 is FQNNGV. Here the CDR3 DNA reads TGTGCCAGCAGCTTAGAGGCTGGTGCTGGAGAGACCCAGTACTTC. Translation: CASSLEAGAGETQYF.

This clone was detected only once. The chain couples TRBV15 to TRBJ2-7; 10 bases agree with TRBD2. The CDR3 length is 17 residues. In germline, CDR1 is LNHNV, CDR2 YYDKDF (reference sequence). V was clipped by 0 bases and J by 0 bases; unmatched bases: 5. The CDR3 sequence: CATSRDRLAGFSYEQYF. For the CDR3, the DNA is TGTGCCACCAGCAGAGATAGACTAGCGGGCTTCTCCTACGAGCAGTACTTC.